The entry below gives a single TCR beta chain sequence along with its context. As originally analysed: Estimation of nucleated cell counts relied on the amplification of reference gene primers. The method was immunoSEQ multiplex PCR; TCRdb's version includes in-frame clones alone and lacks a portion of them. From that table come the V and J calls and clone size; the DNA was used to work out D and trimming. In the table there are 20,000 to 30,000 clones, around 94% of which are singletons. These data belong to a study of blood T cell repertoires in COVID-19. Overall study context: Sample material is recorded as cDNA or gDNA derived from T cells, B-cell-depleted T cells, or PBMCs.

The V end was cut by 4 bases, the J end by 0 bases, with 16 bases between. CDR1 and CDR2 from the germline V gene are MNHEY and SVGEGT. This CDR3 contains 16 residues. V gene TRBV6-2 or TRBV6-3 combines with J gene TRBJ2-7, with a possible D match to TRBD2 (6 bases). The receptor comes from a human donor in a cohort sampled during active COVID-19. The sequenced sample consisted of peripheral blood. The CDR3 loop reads CASSSPPGVSSYEQYF. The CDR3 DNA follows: TGTGCCAGCAGTTCTCCCCCGGGGGTCAGCTCCTACGAGCAGTACTTC.